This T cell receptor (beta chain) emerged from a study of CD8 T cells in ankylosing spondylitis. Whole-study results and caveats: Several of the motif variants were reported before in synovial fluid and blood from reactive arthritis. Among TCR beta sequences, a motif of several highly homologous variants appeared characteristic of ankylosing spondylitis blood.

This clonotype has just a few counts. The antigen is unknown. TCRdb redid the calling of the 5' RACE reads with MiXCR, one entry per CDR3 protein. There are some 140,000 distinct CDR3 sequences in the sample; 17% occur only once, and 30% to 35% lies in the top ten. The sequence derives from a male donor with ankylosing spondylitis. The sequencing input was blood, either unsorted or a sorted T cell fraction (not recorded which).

The CDR3 loop is CASSLEGGVKLSFYNEQFF. The CDR3 DNA is TGTGCCAGCAGCTTAGAAGGGGGCGTGAAACTCTCCTTTTACAATGAGCAGTTCTTC. This chain joins TRBV7-8 and TRBJ2-1; 7 bases fit TRBD1. CDR1 is SGHVS, CDR2 FQNEAQ, per germline. The CDR3 length is 19 residues. V lost 1 base and J lost 4; bases outside the gene matches: 16.